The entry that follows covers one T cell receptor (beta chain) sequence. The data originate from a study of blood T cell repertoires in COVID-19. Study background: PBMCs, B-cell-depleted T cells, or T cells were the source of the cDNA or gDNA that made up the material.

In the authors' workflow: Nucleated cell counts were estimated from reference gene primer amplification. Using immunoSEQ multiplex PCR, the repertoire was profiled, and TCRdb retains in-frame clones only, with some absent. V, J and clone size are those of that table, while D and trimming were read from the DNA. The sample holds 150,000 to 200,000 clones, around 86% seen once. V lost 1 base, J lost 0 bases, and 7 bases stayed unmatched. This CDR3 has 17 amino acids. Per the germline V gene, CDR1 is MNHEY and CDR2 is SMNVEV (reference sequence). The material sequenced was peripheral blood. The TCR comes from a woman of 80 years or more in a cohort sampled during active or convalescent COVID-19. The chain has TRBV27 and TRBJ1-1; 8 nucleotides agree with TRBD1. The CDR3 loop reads CASSLFRGLNVNTEAFF. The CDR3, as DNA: TGTGCCAGCAGTTTATTCAGGGGGCTGAATGTGAACACTGAAGCTTTCTTT.